This T cell receptor (beta chain) was identified during a study of cytomegalovirus exposure and HLA in healthy donors. General study results and limits: An analysis done earlier found most TCR beta V segments productive about 90% or about 30% of the time. Relative to equally common others, HLA-associated TCR beta chains showed greater clonal expansion in a later analysis. HLA restriction was apparent for most CMV-associated TCR beta chains in a later analysis.

About this clone itself: Antigen: not known.

The PCR was carried out with 60 Vbeta primers and 13 Jbeta primers. Method: immunoSEQ multiplex PCR; TCRdb's copy keeps in-frame clones and lacks some. This listing includes under 200,000 clones. Looked up from germline, CDR1 is SGDLS and CDR2 is YYNGEE. J lost 8 bases, V lost 4 bases, and 12 bases had no gene match. The CDR3 loop spans 17 amino acids. Sample: PBMCs. This TCR derives from a man under 40 in good health and CMV-seronegative. V gene TRBV9 combines with J gene TRBJ2-4; 13 bases are a match to TRBD2. The CDR3 coding sequence is TGTGCCAGCAGCACCGGAGGACTAGCGGGAGTTACTGACATTCAGTACTTC. It encodes CASSTGGLAGVTDIQYF.